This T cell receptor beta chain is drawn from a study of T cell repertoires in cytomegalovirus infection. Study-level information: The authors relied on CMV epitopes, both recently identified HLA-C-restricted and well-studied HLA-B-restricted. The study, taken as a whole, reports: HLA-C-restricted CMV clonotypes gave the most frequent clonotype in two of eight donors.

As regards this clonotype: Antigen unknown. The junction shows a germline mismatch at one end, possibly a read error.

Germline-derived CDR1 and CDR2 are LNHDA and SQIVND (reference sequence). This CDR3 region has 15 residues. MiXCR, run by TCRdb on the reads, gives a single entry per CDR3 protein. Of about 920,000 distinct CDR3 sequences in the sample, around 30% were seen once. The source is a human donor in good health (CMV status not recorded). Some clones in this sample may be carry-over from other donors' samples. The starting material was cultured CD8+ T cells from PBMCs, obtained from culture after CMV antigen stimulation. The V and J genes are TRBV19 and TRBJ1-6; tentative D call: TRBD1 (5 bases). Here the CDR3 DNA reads TGTGTCAGTACCATCGGCGGACACGGGGGATCACCCCTCCACTTT. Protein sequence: CVSTIGGHGGSPLHF.